Sequencing of this T cell receptor beta chain was carried out in a study of long-term antiretroviral therapy in people with HIV. The V end lost 0 bases, the J end lost 2 bases, and 9 bases lay between the germline ends. The V gene's germline CDR1 is LGHNA and CDR2 YSLEER. The length of the CDR3 is 15 residues. They ran version v3.0 of the immunoSEQ assay at survey level. Profiled with immunoSEQ multiplex PCR; TCRdb holds only in-frame clones, not every one. The sample contains 25,000 to 30,000 clones, 85% to 90% of which appear only once. This sample comprised unsorted PBMCs, obtained 0.5 years after starting antiretroviral therapy. The TCR originated in a woman under 30 with HIV. The V and J genes are TRBV4-3 and TRBJ2-3; D is uncertain. Here the CDR3 reads CASSQERPSTDTQYF. In nucleotides, the CDR3 is TGCGCCAGCAGCCAAGAACGACCTTCCACAGATACGCAGTATTTT.